The following is a T cell receptor (beta chain) sequence with its context. V lost 5 bases, J lost 6 bases, and 7 bases stayed unmatched. In germline, CDR1 is MNHEY, CDR2 SVGAGI. This CDR3 spans 15 amino acids. This specimen comes from a study of shared clonotypes between healthy human individuals. On the study more broadly: Each donor's CD4 naive and CD4 memory cells filled three plates apiece, CD8 naive two, and CD8 memory one.

As originally analysed: With immunoSEQ giving junction-only sequences and no quality scores, filtering differed. Method: immunoSEQ multiplex PCR; TCRdb's copy keeps in-frame clones and lacks some. Clone size and the V and J calls come from that table; the DNA yielded D and trimming. The sample has hundreds of thousands of clones; 95% to 98% are singletons. In the naive CD8 group, cells lacked CD45RO and were positively selected for CCR7, so terminally differentiated effector memory CD45RA+ cells were left out. Nashville, Tennessee was home to all donors, each a Caucasian adult. This sequence joins TRBV6-5 and TRBJ1-4, with 9 nucleotides matching TRBD1. The sample comprised naive CD8+ T cells sorted from blood. The source is a man in his thirties or forties in good health. The CDR3 sequence is CASSITGGDDEKLFF. DNA of the CDR3: TGTGCCAGCAGTATCACAGGGGGCGACGATGAAAAACTGTTTTTT.